The clone carrying this TCR beta chain was detected only a few times. Its antigen is unknown. The data are from a study of CD8+ T cells in alopecia areata. Study conclusions and caveats: Clonality in the scalp and expanded CD8+ clones ranked among the top 100 were significantly decreased by tofacitinib. In lesional scalp, particularly from alopecia totalis/universalis, clonality was higher than in normal scalp.

RNA was extracted and reverse transcribed into cDNA as the sequencing template. Profiling relied on immunoSEQ multiplex PCR, and the TCRdb table lists in-frame clones only, not all of them. The sample holds more than 95,000 clones; 60% to 65% are singletons and the top ten take 5.7%. The CDR3 extends over 17 amino acids. Germline lookup yields CDR1 LGHNA and CDR2 YSLEER. V was pared by 3 bases and J by 4 bases, with 11 bases of the junction left unmatched. The sample's treatment: oral pan-JAK inhibitor, 5-10 mg twice daily. Researchers picked out CD4+ and CD8+ T cells from PBMCs by sorting. This receptor was taken from a human donor with alopecia areata. This specimen consisted of CD4+ T cells sorted from blood, obtained at week 4, from a patient treated with tofacitinib. This chain connects TRBV4-3 to TRBJ2-1, with 8 nucleotides matching TRBD2. The CDR3: CASSQVIGLATYNEQFF. The CDR3 region has the DNA TGCGCCAGCAGCCAGGTTATAGGACTAGCAACGTACAATGAGCAGTTCTTC.